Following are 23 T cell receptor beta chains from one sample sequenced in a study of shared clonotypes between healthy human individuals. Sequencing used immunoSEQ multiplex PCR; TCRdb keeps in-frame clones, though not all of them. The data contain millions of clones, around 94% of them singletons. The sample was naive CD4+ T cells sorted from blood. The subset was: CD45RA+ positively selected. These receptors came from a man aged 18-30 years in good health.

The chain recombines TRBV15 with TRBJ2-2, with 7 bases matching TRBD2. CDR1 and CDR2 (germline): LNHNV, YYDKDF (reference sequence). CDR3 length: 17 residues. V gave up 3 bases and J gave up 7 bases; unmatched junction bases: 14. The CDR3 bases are TGTGCCACCAGCAGCGAACCTAGCGGACCTAAAAGCGGGGAGCTGTTTTTT. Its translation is CATSSEPSGPKSGELFF.

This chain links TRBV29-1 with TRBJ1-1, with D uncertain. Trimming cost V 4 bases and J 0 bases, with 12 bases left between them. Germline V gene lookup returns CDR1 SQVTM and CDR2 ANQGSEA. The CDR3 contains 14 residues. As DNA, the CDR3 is TGCAGCGTTGTTTTATTCACAGTGAACACTGAAGCTTTCTTT. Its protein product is CSVVLFTVNTEAFF.

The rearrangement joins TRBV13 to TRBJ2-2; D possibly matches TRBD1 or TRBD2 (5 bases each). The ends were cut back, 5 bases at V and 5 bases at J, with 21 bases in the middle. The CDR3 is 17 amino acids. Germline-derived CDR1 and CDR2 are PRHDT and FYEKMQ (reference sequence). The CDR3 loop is CASSPPEGPIGTGELFF. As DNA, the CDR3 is TGTGCCAGCAGCCCCCCAGAGGGGCCTATTGGGACCGGGGAGCTGTTTTTT.

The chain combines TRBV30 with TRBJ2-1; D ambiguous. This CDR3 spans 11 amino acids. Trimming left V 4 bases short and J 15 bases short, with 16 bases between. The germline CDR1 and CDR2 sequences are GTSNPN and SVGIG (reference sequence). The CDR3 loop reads CAWTGLMRPFF. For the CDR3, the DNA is TGTGCCTGGACCGGGCTCATGAGGCCGTTCTTC. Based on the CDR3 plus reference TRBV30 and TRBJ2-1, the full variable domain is SQTIHQWPATLVQPVGSPLSLECTVEGTSNPNLYWYRQAAGRGLQLLFYSVGIGQISSEVPQNLSASRPQDRQFILSSKKLLLSDSGFYLCAWTGLMRPFFGPGTRLTVL.

CDR3 nucleotide sequence: TGTGCCAGCAGTGAAGAAGGGCTGCATGGCTACACCTTC. It encodes CASSEEGLHGYTF. The chain carries TRBV6-1 and TRBJ1-2; D remains ambiguous. V shed 1 base and J shed 6 bases, with 9 bases lying between them. The CDR3 spans 13 residues. From germline, CDR1 is MNHNS and CDR2 SASEGT.

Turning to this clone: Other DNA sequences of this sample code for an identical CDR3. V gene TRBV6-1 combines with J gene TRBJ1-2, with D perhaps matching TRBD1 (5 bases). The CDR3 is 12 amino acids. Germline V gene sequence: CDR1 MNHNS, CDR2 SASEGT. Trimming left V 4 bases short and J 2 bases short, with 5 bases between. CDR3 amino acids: CASSGDNYGYTF. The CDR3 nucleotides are TGTGCCAGCAGTGGGGACAACTATGGCTACACCTTC.

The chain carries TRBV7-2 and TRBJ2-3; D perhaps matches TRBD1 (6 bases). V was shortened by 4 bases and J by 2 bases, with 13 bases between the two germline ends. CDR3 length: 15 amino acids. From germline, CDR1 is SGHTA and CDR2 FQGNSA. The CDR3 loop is CASSSRGTLTDTQYF. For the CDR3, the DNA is TGTGCCAGCAGCTCAAGGGGGACACTCACAGATACGCAGTATTTT.

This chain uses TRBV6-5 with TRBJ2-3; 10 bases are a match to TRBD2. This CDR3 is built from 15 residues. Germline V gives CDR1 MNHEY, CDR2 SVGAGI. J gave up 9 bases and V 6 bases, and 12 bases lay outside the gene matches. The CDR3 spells CASRPASGRVVTQYF. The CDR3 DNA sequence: TGTGCCAGCAGACCAGCAAGCGGGAGGGTCGTGACGCAGTATTTT.

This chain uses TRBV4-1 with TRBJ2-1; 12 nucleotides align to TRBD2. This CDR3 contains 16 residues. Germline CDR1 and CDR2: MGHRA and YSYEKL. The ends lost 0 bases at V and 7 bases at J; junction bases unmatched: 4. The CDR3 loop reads CASSQDRLAGGNEQFF. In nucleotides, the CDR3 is TGCGCCAGCAGCCAAGATCGGCTAGCGGGGGGGAATGAGCAGTTCTTC.

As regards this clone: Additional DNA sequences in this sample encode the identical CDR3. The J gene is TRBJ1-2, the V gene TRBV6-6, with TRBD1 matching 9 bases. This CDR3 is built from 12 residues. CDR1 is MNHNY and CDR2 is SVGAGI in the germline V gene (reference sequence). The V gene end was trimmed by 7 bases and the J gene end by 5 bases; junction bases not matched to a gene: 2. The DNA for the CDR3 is TGTGCCAGCACGACAGGGGGATATGGCTACACCTTC. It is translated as CASTTGGYGYTF.

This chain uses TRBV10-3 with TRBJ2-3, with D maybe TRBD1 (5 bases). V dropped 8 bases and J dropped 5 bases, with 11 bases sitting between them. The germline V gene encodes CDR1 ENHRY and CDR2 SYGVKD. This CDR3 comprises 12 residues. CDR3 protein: CAIGQGVDTQYF. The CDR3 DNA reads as TGTGCCATCGGGCAGGGCGTAGATACGCAGTATTTT.

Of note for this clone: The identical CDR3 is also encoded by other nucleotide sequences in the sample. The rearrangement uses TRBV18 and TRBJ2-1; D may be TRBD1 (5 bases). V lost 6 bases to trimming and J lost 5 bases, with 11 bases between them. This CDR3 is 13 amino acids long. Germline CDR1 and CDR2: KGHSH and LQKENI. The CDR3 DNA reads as TGTGCCAGCTCTTTAGGGGCGGACAATGAGCAGTTCTTC. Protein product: CASSLGADNEQFF.

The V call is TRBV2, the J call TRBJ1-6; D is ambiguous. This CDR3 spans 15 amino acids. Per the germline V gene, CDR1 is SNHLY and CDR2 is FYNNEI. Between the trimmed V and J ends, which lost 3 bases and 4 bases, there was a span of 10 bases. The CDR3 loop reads CASSEEKGYNSPLHF. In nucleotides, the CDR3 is TGTGCCAGCAGTGAGGAAAAGGGTTATAATTCACCCCTCCACTTT.

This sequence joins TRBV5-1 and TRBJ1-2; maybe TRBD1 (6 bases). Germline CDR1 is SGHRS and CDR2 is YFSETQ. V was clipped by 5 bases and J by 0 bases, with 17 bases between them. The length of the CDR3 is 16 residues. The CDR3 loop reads CASRTIPGGSNYGYTF. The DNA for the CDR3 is TGCGCCAGCAGGACCATTCCCGGGGGCTCTAACTATGGCTACACCTTC.

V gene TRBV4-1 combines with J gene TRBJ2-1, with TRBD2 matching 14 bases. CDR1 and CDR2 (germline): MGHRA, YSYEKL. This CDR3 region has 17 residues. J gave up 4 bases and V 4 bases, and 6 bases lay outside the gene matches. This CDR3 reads CASSPGTSGGRYNEQFF. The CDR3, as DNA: TGCGCCAGCAGCCCCGGGACTAGCGGGGGCCGGTACAATGAGCAGTTCTTC.

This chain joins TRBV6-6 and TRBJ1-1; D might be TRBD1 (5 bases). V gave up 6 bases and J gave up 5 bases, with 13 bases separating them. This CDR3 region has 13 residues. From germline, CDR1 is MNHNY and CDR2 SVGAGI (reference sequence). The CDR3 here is CASRDGGWTEAFF. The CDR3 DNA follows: TGTGCCAGCAGAGACGGGGGTTGGACTGAAGCTTTCTTT.

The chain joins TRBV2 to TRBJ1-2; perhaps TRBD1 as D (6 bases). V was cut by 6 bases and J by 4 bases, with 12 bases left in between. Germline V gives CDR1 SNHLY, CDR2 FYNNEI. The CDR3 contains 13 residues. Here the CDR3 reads CASSADRIYGYTF. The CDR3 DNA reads TGTGCCAGCAGCGCCGACAGGATCTATGGCTACACCTTC.

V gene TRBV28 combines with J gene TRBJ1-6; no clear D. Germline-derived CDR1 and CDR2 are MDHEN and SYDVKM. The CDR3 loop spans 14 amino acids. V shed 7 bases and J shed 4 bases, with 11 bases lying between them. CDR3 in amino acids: CASISQEYNSPLHF. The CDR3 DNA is TGTGCCAGCATATCCCAGGAGTATAATTCACCCCTCCACTTT.

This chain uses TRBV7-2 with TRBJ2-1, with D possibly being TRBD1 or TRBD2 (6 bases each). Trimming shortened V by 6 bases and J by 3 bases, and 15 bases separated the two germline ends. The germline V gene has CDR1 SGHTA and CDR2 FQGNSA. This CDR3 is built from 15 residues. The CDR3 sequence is CASRLTGALYNEQFF. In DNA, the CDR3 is TGTGCCAGCAGATTGACGGGGGCCCTCTACAATGAGCAGTTCTTC.

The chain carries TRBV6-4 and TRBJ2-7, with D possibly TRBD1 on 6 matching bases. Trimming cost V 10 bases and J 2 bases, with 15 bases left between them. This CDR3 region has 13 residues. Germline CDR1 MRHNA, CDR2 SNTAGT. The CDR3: CAKGVGSAYEQYF. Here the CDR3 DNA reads TGTGCCAAGGGGGTGGGGAGCGCCTACGAGCAGTACTTC.

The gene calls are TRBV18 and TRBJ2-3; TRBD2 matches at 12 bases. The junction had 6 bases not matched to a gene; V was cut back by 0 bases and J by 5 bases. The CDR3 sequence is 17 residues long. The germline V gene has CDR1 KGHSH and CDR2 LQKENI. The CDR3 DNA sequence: TGTGCCAGCTCACCACCGCTAGCGGGGGGGCCGAGAGATACGCAGTATTTT. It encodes CASSPPLAGGPRDTQYF.

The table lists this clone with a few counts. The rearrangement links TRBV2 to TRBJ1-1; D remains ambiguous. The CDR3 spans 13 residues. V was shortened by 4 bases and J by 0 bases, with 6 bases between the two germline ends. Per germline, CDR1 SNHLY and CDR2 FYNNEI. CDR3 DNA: TGTGCCAGCAGTGCCGATTTGAACACTGAAGCTTTCTTT. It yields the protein CASSADLNTEAFF.

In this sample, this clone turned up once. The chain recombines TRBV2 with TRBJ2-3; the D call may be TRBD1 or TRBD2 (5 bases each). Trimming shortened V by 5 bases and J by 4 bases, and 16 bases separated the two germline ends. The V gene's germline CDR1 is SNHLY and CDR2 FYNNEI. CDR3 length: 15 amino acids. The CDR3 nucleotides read TGTGCCAGCAGTTCCCCCTCCGGGGCCCCAGATACGCAGTATTTT. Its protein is CASSSPSGAPDTQYF.